The 10 T cell receptor beta chains below all came from one sample that was sequenced in a study of blood T cell repertoires in COVID-19. The assay was immunoSEQ multiplex PCR, and TCRdb's table has in-frame clones only and misses some. This table has roughly 43,000 clones, approximately 82% appearing once. Sequencing was carried out using peripheral blood. These receptors were collected from a woman between 70 and 85 years old with acute or convalescent COVID-19.

This clone has just a few counts. This chain joins TRBV6-5 and TRBJ1-6; 7 bases match TRBD1. This CDR3 has 15 amino acids. Trimming at V came to 6 bases and at J to 7 bases, leaving 9 bases not matched to a gene. Germline CDR1 and CDR2: MNHEY and SVGAGI. CDR3 coding DNA: TGTGCCAGCAGCGACGGGACAGCAAAGAATTCACCCCTCCACTTT. It is translated as CASSDGTAKNSPLHF.

The chain combines TRBV18 with TRBJ2-3; 8 nucleotides agree with TRBD1. The CDR3 contains 14 residues. The trim removed 3 bases at V and 4 bases at J, leaving 3 bases unmatched. Germline V gives CDR1 KGHSH, CDR2 LQKENI. Here the CDR3 DNA reads TGTGCCAGCTCACCCCAGGGGGCATCAGATACGCAGTATTTT. Its protein is CASSPQGASDTQYF.

CDR3 protein: CASRQDSALEGTIYF. The CDR3 DNA sequence: TGCGCCAGCAGGCAAGACAGCGCTCTGGAGGGGACCATATATTTT. The chain combines TRBV5-1 with TRBJ1-3; a weak D match, TRBD1 (5 bases). In germline, CDR1 is SGHRS, CDR2 YFSETQ. V dropped 5 bases and J dropped 10 bases, with 22 bases sitting between them. This CDR3 spans 15 amino acids.

This clone showed up just a few times. This chain links TRBV19 with TRBJ2-2; TRBD2 matches at 9 bases. V trimming: 3 bases; J trimming: 5 bases; junction bases outside the gene matches: 7. The CDR3 runs 16 residues. Germline CDR1 LNHDA, CDR2 SQIVND (reference sequence). CDR3 nucleotides: TGTGCCAGTAGTATCTTGCGACTAGCGGCTACCGGGGAGCTGTTTTTT. It specifies CASSILRLAATGELFF.

V gene TRBV5-6 combines with J gene TRBJ1-3, with D perhaps TRBD1 (6 bases). CDR1 is SGHDT, CDR2 YYEEEE, per germline. The V and J ends lost 4 bases and 0 bases respectively, with 17 bases between them. This CDR3 comprises 17 residues. The CDR3 reads CASSPLRQAISGNTIYF. The CDR3, as DNA: TGTGCCAGCAGCCCCCTAAGACAGGCAATCTCTGGAAACACCATATATTTT.

The gene calls are TRBV7-2 and TRBJ1-4, with D uncertain. Trimming cost V 8 bases and J 7 bases, with 14 bases left between them. CDR3 length: 13 residues. Germline CDR1 and CDR2: SGHTA and FQGNSA. The CDR3 is CASASFAGEKLFF. The CDR3 region has the DNA TGTGCCAGCGCATCATTTGCCGGTGAAAAACTGTTTTTT.

The chain recombines TRBV9 with TRBJ2-3; 13 bases align to TRBD2. CDR3 size: 16 residues. Germline values: CDR1 SGDLS, CDR2 YYNGEE. The trim removed 3 bases at V and 1 base at J, leaving 2 bases unmatched. CDR3 coding DNA: TGTGCCAGCAGCGGGACTAGCGGGAGCGGCACAGATACGCAGTATTTT. Protein product: CASSGTSGSGTDTQYF.

V and J are TRBV3-1 (or the pseudogene TRBV3-2) and TRBJ2-7, with D perhaps matching TRBD2 (6 bases). The CDR3 is 15 residues long. V gave up 4 bases and J gave up 0 bases, with 13 bases separating them. From germline, CDR1 is LGHDT and CDR2 YNNKEL (reference sequence). The chain's CDR3 is CASSPRELASYEQYF. The CDR3 bases are TGTGCCAGCAGCCCCAGGGAACTAGCCTCCTACGAGCAGTACTTC.

This chain uses TRBV5-1 with TRBJ2-3; a possible D gene is TRBD2 (6 bases). The ends were cut back, 7 bases at V and 0 bases at J, with 15 bases in the middle. The CDR3 has 15 amino acids. Germline lookup yields CDR1 SGHRS and CDR2 YFSETQ. The CDR3 here is CASSSLGGSTDTQYF. The CDR3 DNA reads TGCGCCAGCTCGTCGTTGGGGGGAAGCACAGATACGCAGTATTTT.

This clone was recorded once. The V and J genes are TRBV28 and TRBJ1-2; 9 bases match TRBD1. With V trimmed by 5 bases and J by 5 bases, 9 bases remained unmatched. This CDR3 is built from 15 residues. In germline, CDR1 is MDHEN, CDR2 SYDVKM. The CDR3 DNA reads as TGTGCCAGCAGTCCCCGGGACAGGGTTGAGTATGGCTACACCTTC. It translates to CASSPRDRVEYGYTF.